This T cell receptor beta chain was sequenced during a study of CD8 T cells in ankylosing spondylitis. This clonotype was counted many times. The target antigen is unknown. Study outcomes and limitations: Disease-linked clones bore a CD8+ phenotype, appearing relatively rarely in peripheral blood. According to the report, clones linked to the disease were significantly enriched in matched synovial fluid samples taken from ankylosing spondylitis patients.

Trimming cost V 3 bases and J 3 bases, with 2 bases left between them. The germline V gene encodes CDR1 DFQATT and CDR2 SNEGSKA (reference sequence). The CDR3 length is 10 residues. It was by quantitative 5'-RACE with molecular barcodes that TCR beta libraries were made. Using its own MiXCR run on the 5' RACE reads, TCRdb lists one record per CDR3 protein. Among 250,000 or so distinct CDR3 sequences listed, 8% to 11% were seen once. V and J are TRBV20-1 and TRBJ1-1; D gene ambiguous. This clonotype originated in a male donor with ankylosing spondylitis or in good health (not recorded which). Sequencing was performed on blood, either unsorted or a sorted T cell fraction (not recorded which). DNA of the CDR3: TGCAGTGCTAGTCACACTGAAGCTTTCTTT. Its protein is CSASHTEAFF.